This T cell receptor beta chain was identified in a study of post-analysis software for immune sequencing data. Comment on this clonotype: Its antigen is undetermined.

TCR beta libraries were prepared from cDNA with unique molecular identifiers. TCRdb itself ran the PCR reads through MiXCR, one entry per CDR3 protein. The table includes about 680,000 distinct CDR3 sequences, approximately 60% detected once. Germline loops: CDR1 SQVTM, CDR2 ANQGSEA. This CDR3 comprises 15 residues. General study findings and limits: Relative to controls, patients with multiple sclerosis showed significantly lower normalized Chao1 diversity. Comparison of patients with controls showed roughly five TRBV segments more frequent in patients, TRBV5-6, TRBV5-1 and TRBV20-1 among them.

The sequencing input was blood. The rearrangement joins TRBV29-1 to TRBJ2-3, with 14 bases that match TRBD2. The J call may be wrong; the DNA end is better matched by TRBJ2-2. The TCR comes from a girl aged 2-9 years with multiple sclerosis. CDR3 region: CSVGTSGSRTGELFF. CDR3 in DNA: TGCAGCGTGGGGACTAGCGGGAGTCGAACCGGGGAGCTGTTTTTT.